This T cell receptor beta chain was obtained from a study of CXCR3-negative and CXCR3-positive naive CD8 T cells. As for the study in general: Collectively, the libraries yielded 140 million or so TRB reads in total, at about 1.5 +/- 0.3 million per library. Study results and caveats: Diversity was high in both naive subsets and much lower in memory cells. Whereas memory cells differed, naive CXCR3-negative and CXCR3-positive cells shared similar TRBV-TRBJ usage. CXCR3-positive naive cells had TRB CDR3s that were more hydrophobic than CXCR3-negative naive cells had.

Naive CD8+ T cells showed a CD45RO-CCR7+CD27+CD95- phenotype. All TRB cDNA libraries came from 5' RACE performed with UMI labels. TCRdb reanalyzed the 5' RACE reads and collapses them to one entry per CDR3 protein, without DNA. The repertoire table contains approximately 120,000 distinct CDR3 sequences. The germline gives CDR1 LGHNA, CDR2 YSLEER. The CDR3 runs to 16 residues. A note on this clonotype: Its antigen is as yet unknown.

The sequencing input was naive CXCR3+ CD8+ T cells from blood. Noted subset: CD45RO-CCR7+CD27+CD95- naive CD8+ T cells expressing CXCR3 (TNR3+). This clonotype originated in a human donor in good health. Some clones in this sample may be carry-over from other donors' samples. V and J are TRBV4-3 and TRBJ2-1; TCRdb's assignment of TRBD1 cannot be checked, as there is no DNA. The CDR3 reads CASSQDKQGFNNEQFF.